This TCR beta chain comes out of a study of blood T cell repertoires in COVID-19. Study-level information: The United States, Italy and Spain provided the acute and convalescent COVID-19 samples. Sample material is recorded as cDNA or gDNA derived from T cells, B-cell-depleted T cells, or PBMCs.

Seattle patient enrollment occurred during active infection, with longitudinal follow-up thereafter. Authors' processing steps: Quantification of nucleated cells was approximated via reference gene primer amplification. Assay used: immunoSEQ multiplex PCR; TCRdb lists only in-frame clones, some missing. From that table come the V and J calls and clone size; the DNA was used to work out D and trimming. The table lists about 170,000 clones, roughly 90% of them singletons, with about 4.9% in the top ten. The length of the CDR3 is 12 residues. Germline V gene sequence: CDR1 SGHDT, CDR2 YYEEEE. Trimming took 0 bases from V and 5 from J, leaving 3 bases between them.

V is TRBV5-6 and J is TRBJ2-1; D remains ambiguous. Sequencing used peripheral blood. The sequence was obtained from a man aged 18 to 30 with COVID-19, enrolled during active disease. DNA of the CDR3: TGTGCCAGCAGCTTGGCCGACAATGAGCAGTTCTTC. Amino acids: CASSLADNEQFF.